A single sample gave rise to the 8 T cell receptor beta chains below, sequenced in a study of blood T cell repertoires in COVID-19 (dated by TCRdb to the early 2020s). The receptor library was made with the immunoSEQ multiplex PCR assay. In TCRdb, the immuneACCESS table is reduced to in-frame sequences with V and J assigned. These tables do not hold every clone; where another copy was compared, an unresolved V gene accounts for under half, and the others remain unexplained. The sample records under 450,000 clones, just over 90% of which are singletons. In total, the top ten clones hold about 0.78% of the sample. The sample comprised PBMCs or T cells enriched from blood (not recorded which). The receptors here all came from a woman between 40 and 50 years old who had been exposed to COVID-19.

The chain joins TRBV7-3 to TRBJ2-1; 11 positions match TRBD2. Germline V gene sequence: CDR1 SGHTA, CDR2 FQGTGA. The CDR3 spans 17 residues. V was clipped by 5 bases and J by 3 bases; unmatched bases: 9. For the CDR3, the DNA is TGTGCCAGCAGCCAAACTAGCGGGGGTTCCCTCTACAATGAGCAGTTCTTC. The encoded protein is CASSQTSGGSLYNEQFF.

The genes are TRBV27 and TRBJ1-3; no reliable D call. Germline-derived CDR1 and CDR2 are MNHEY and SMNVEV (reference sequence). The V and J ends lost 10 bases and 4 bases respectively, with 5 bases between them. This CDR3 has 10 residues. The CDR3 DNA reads TGTGCCATCCCAGGAAACACCATATATTTT. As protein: CAIPGNTIYF.

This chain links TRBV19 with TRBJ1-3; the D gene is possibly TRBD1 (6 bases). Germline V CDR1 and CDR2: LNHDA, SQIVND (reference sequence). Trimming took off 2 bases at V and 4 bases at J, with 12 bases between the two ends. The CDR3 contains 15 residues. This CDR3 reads CASSISRGPGNTIYF. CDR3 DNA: TGTGCCAGTAGTATATCGCGGGGGCCGGGAAACACCATATATTTT.

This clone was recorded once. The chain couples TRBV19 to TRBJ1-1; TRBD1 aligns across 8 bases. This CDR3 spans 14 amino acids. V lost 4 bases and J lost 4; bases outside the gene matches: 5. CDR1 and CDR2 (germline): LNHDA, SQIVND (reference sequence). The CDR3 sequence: CASSTGGRGTEAFF. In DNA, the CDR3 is TGTGCCAGTAGTACAGGGGGCCGAGGCACTGAAGCTTTCTTT. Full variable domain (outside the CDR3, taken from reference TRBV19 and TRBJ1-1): DGGITQSPKYLFRKEGQNVTLSCEQNLNHDAMYWYRQDPGQGLRLIYYSQIVNDFQKGDIAEGYSVSREKKESFPLTVTSAQKNPTAFYLCASSTGGRGTEAFFGQGTRLTVV.

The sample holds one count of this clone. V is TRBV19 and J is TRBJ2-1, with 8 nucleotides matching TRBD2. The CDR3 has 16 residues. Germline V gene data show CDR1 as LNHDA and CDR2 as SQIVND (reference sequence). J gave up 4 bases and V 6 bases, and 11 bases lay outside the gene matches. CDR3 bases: TGTGCCAGTAGCATTATCCGGGGGGGCATTTACAATGAGCAGTTCTTC. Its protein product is CASSIIRGGIYNEQFF.

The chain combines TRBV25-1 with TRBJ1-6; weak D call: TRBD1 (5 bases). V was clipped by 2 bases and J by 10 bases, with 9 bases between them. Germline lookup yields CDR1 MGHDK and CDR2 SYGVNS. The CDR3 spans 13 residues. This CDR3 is CASSEAGGSPLHF. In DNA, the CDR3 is TGTGCCAGCAGTGAAGCGGGGGGATCACCCCTCCACTTT.

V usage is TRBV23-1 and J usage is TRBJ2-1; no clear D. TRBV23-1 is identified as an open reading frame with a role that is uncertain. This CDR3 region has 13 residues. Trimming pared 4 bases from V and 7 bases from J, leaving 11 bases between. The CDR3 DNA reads TGCGCCAGCAGTCTCAGTAAGAGGAATGAGCAGTTCTTC. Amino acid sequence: CASSLSKRNEQFF.

The CDR3 DNA sequence: TGTGCCAGCAGGAGAAGCAGGGGGGTGAACACTGAAGCTTTCTTT. Protein product: CASRRSRGVNTEAFF. The chain carries TRBV27 and TRBJ1-1; 7 bases agree with TRBD1. Germline CDR1 MNHEY, CDR2 SMNVEV (reference sequence). Losses at the gene ends were 6 bases for V and 0 bases for J; bases not matched to a gene: 7. This CDR3 region has 15 residues.